This TCR beta chain was observed in a study of T cell clones after liver transplantation. Broader study findings: Graft donor-reactive T cells may have migrated into the graft rather than being deleted.

A note on this clone: Its antigen is not identified.

The data were produced by immunoSEQ multiplex PCR, yet TCRdb's version contains in-frame clones alone and is incomplete. The sample has around 76,000 clones; about four fifths are singletons. This receptor was obtained from a human patient who received a liver transplant. Some T cells here may be from the graft donor. The sequencing here drew on CD4+ T cells from blood, taken 12 months after liver transplant.

CDR3 coding DNA: TGTGCCAGCAGTAAAGGGGTAAGTCAGCCCCAGCATTTT. Amino acid sequence: CASSKGVSQPQHF. The rearrangement joins TRBV28 to TRBJ1-5; tentatively, D is TRBD1 (5 bases). The germline V gene encodes CDR1 MDHEN and CDR2 SYDVKM. The germline V and J ends were trimmed by 5 bases and 6 bases, with 11 bases remaining between them. This CDR3 region has 13 residues.